The following is a T cell receptor beta chain sequence with its context. How the authors handled the data: Reference gene primers were amplified, and this amplification served to estimate nucleated cell counts. Clones were sequenced by immunoSEQ multiplex PCR, and TCRdb holds only the in-frame ones, with some missing. V and J calls and clone size come straight from that table; D and trimming were deduced from the DNA. The sample lists fewer than 200,000 clones, roughly 87% occurring once. Which cohort a participant joined came from the clinical history participants gave. Germline CDR1 SGHRS, CDR2 YFSETQ. This CDR3 has 15 amino acids. Trimming cost V 7 bases and J 2 bases, with 17 bases left between them. The record originates from a study of blood T cell repertoires in COVID-19. The overall study: PBMCs, B-cell-depleted T cells, or T cells were the source of the cDNA or gDNA that made up the material.

This clonotype was obtained from a human donor with acute COVID-19. The donor label of this sample is uncertain. The V and J genes are TRBV5-1 and TRBJ2-3, with D maybe TRBD2 (6 bases). The sequenced sample was PBMCs or T cells enriched from blood (not recorded which). The CDR3 is CASRSLRGNTDTQYF. CDR3 DNA sequence: TGCGCCAGCCGCTCCCTACGGGGGAACACAGATACGCAGTATTTT.